What follows are 30 T cell receptor beta chains derived from one specimen sequenced in a study of identical twins. TCRdb reprocessed the 5' RACE reads with MiXCR, giving one entry per CDR3 protein. The repertoire holds a few hundred thousand distinct CDR3 sequences, with 14% as singletons. These sequences were also reported in another study, on yellow fever vaccine responses in identical twins.

The sequenced sample was CD4+ T cells sorted from blood. All receptors derive from a young woman in good health.

This chain links TRBV19 with TRBJ2-3, with 10 bases aligning to TRBD1. The CDR3 length is 15 residues. V dropped 6 bases and J dropped 0; count of bases not matched to a gene: 3. From germline, CDR1 is LNHDA and CDR2 SQIVND (reference sequence). The CDR3 reads CASRGDRGSTDTQYF. The CDR3 nucleotides read TGTGCCAGTAGAGGGGACAGGGGAAGCACAGATACGCAGTATTTT.

The chain couples TRBV28 to TRBJ1-1; D call uncertain. Trimming left V 2 bases short and J 1 base short, with 11 bases between. The CDR3 contains 15 residues. The V gene's germline CDR1 is MDHEN and CDR2 SYDVKM. CDR3 in DNA: TGTGCCAGCAGTTTAAGTTCGACACGGAACACTGAAGCTTTCTTT. Translation gives CASSLSSTRNTEAFF.

This clonotype has only a few counts. The genes are TRBV4-3 and TRBJ2-2; 11 bases are shared with TRBD2. Germline V CDR1 and CDR2: LGHNA, YSLEER. CDR3 length: 18 residues. The J segment lost 7 bases and the V segment lost 0 bases, leaving 10 bases of the junction unmatched. DNA of the CDR3: TGCGCCAGCAGCCAAGATCGGCTAGCGGGAGGCCCCGGCGGGGAGCTGTTTTTT. Protein sequence: CASSQDRLAGGPGGELFF.

The chain combines TRBV25-1 with TRBJ1-1, with TRBD1 as a possible D gene (6 bases). Germline assignment: CDR1 MGHDK and CDR2 SYGVNS. The ends were cut back, 6 bases at V and 4 bases at J, with 15 bases in the middle. This CDR3 has 14 residues. Here the CDR3 reads CASSSNRVGTEAFF. The CDR3 DNA follows: TGTGCCAGCAGCTCAAACAGGGTCGGCACTGAAGCTTTCTTT.

This chain connects TRBV7-3 to TRBJ2-2; D is undetermined. Looked up from germline, CDR1 is SGHTA and CDR2 is FQGTGA. This CDR3 region has 16 residues. V lost 3 bases and J 0 bases, leaving 11 bases between the germline ends. CDR3: CASSLKRPSNTGELFF. DNA of the CDR3: TGTGCCAGCAGCTTGAAAAGGCCCTCGAACACCGGGGAGCTGTTTTTT.

V is TRBV6-4 and J is TRBJ2-7; maybe TRBD2 (5 bases). The ends were cut back, 6 bases at V and 0 bases at J, with 12 bases in the middle. Per the germline V gene, CDR1 is MRHNA and CDR2 is SNTAGT. CDR3 size: 14 residues. CDR3 in amino acids: CASSGLSSSYEQYF. The DNA of the CDR3 is TGTGCCAGCAGCGGACTTTCCTCCTCCTACGAGCAGTACTTC.

The V call is TRBV2, the J call TRBJ2-7, with D tentatively TRBD2 (7 bases). V shed 7 bases and J shed 0 bases, with 25 bases lying between them. The CDR3 sequence is 18 residues long. Germline CDR1 and CDR2: SNHLY and FYNNEI. CDR3 amino acids: CASMLRLGGGHSSYEQYF. The CDR3 nucleotides are TGTGCCAGCATGTTACGGCTGGGCGGGGGCCACAGCTCCTACGAGCAGTACTTC.

This clonotype was counted ten times or more. DNA of the CDR3: TGTGCCAGCAGCTCGGTAGGGCCGGGACAGTACTTC. Translation gives CASSSVGPGQYF. This chain connects TRBV7-9 to TRBJ2-7; D possibly corresponds to TRBD2 (5 bases). The germline V gene encodes CDR1 SEHNR and CDR2 FQNEAQ (reference sequence). This CDR3 spans 12 amino acids. The V and J ends lost 4 bases and 10 bases respectively, with 14 bases between them.

This chain links TRBV10-3 with TRBJ1-2; D perhaps matches TRBD1 (5 bases). The CDR3 has 13 amino acids. V gave up 2 bases and J gave up 8 bases, with 12 bases separating them. CDR1 ENHRY and CDR2 SYGVKD come from the germline V gene. This chain's CDR3 is CAISEGRQMGYTF. The DNA of the CDR3 is TGTGCCATCAGTGAGGGAAGACAGATGGGCTACACCTTC.

The chain employs TRBV7-9 and TRBJ1-4; no clear D gene. The V gene lost 1 base and the J gene lost 2 bases, with 5 bases spanning the gap. Germline-derived CDR1 and CDR2 are SEHNR and FQNEAQ (reference sequence). The CDR3 runs 14 residues. The CDR3 loop is CASSLVPTNEKLFF. The CDR3 DNA reads as TGTGCCAGCAGCTTAGTTCCCACTAATGAAAAACTGTTTTTT.

This clonotype was picked up many times. The genes are TRBV12-3 or TRBV12-4 and TRBJ2-1, with D possibly being TRBD2 (5 bases). The CDR3 is made up of 17 amino acids. V was trimmed by 6 bases and J by 4 bases, leaving 22 bases between them. In DNA, the CDR3 is TGTGCCAGCAGCCCCTCCTCTCAGGTCACGGGGTACAATGAGCAGTTCTTC. Its translation is CASSPSSQVTGYNEQFF.

In its sample, this clonotype was seen a few times. The chain couples TRBV7-2 to TRBJ1-5; 12 nucleotides match TRBD1. V trimming: 5 bases; J trimming: 7 bases; junction bases outside the gene matches: 6. Germline CDR1 and CDR2: SGHTA and FQGNSA. The CDR3 runs to 15 residues. Here the CDR3 DNA reads TGTGCCAGCAGCCCAGGGACAGGGGGCGGACAGCCCCAGCATTTT. Translation gives CASSPGTGGGQPQHF.

This clonotype has ten or more counts. The chain uses TRBV12-3 or TRBV12-4 and TRBJ2-3; maybe TRBD1 (5 bases). The ends were cut back, 5 bases at V and 0 bases at J, with 12 bases in the middle. The CDR3 totals 15 residues. CDR3: CASSTRGPSTDTQYF. The DNA for the CDR3 is TGTGCCAGCAGTACAAGGGGTCCTAGCACAGATACGCAGTATTTT.

The chain recombines TRBV20-1 with TRBJ2-7; no reliable D call. The V and J ends lost 6 bases and 2 bases respectively, with 14 bases between them. Germline V CDR1 and CDR2: DFQATT, SNEGSKA (reference sequence). The CDR3 is made up of 13 amino acids. The DNA for the CDR3 is TGCAGTGCACCAGACTTGAGAACCTACGAGCAGTACTTC. This gives the protein CSAPDLRTYEQYF.

The table lists this clonotype with many counts. The chain combines TRBV5-1 with TRBJ2-3; 10 nucleotides line up with TRBD2. Germline CDR1 SGHRS, CDR2 YFSETQ. CDR3 length: 16 residues. V lost 4 bases to trimming and J lost 2 bases; unmatched junction nucleotides: 7. The CDR3 here is CASSTGLAVITDTQYF. The DNA for the CDR3 is TGCGCCAGCAGCACCGGACTAGCGGTGATCACAGATACGCAGTATTTT.

This clonotype was seen many times. The rearrangement uses TRBV10-2 and TRBJ2-3, with 7 bases fitting TRBD2. The CDR3 runs to 13 residues. Trimming at V came to 7 bases and at J to 5 bases, leaving 6 bases not matched to a gene. Germline CDR1 is WSHSY and CDR2 is SAAADI. CDR3 loop: CASNFAGVDTQYF. CDR3 sequence (DNA): TGCGCCAGCAACTTTGCGGGAGTAGATACGCAGTATTTT.

This clonotype turned up a few times. V is TRBV24-1 and J is TRBJ2-1; 10 nucleotides agree with TRBD1. The CDR3 runs 12 residues. J was trimmed by 9 bases and V by 11 bases; bases with no gene match: 6. Germline loops: CDR1 KGHDR, CDR2 SFDVKD. The CDR3 sequence is CAKADRGCEQFF. DNA for the CDR3: TGTGCCAAGGCGGACAGGGGGTGTGAGCAGTTCTTC.

The chain recombines TRBV24-1 with TRBJ2-2, with a weak D call TRBD2 (6 bases). CDR3 length: 18 residues. CDR1 KGHDR and CDR2 SFDVKD come from the germline V gene. V was shortened by 4 bases and J by 2 bases, with 19 bases between the two germline ends. The CDR3 region has the DNA TGTGCCACCAGTGACCCCAGTAGAGCGGGCACCAACACCGGGGAGCTGTTTTTT. The encoded protein is CATSDPSRAGTNTGELFF.

The chain recombines TRBV14 with TRBJ2-4; the match to TRBD1 covers 7 bases. The CDR3 extends over 16 amino acids. Germline assignment: CDR1 SGHDN and CDR2 FVKESK. V was pared by 0 bases and J by 2 bases, with 4 bases of the junction left unmatched. The CDR3 loop is CASSQDPTGPKNIQYF. The DNA of the CDR3 is TGTGCCAGCAGCCAAGACCCGACAGGGCCCAAAAACATTCAGTACTTC.

This clonotype was observed a single time. The V call is TRBV10-1, the J call TRBJ2-2; D is perhaps TRBD1 (6 bases). Germline-derived CDR1 and CDR2 are WNHNN and SYGVQD (reference sequence). The length of the CDR3 is 13 residues. Trimming stripped 6 bases from V and 6 bases from J, with 11 bases between. The CDR3 loop is CASRQGTAGELFF. The CDR3 DNA reads TGCGCCAGCAGACAGGGAACGGCCGGGGAGCTGTTTTTT.

In its sample, this clonotype was seen a few times. J is TRBJ2-7 and V is TRBV27; unclear D gene. CDR1 is MNHEY, CDR2 SMNVEV, per germline (reference sequence). V lost 3 bases to trimming and J lost 0 bases, with 12 bases between them. CDR3 length: 15 residues. This CDR3 is CASSLSGPHSYEQYF. The CDR3, as DNA: TGTGCCAGCAGTTTGTCGGGTCCCCACTCCTACGAGCAGTACTTC.

This clonotype was observed a few times. The CDR3: CASSYQITGELFF. DNA of the CDR3: TGTGCCAGCAGTTACCAAATCACCGGGGAGCTGTTTTTT. J is TRBJ2-2 and V is TRBV6-5, with unresolved D. The germline V gene has CDR1 MNHEY and CDR2 SVGAGI. Trimming pared 2 bases from V and 4 bases from J, leaving 5 bases between. CDR3 size: 13 residues.

The rearrangement links TRBV24-1 to TRBJ2-1; D gene uncertain. Germline CDR1 is KGHDR and CDR2 is SFDVKD. The CDR3 loop spans 14 amino acids. V lost 1 base to trimming and J lost 5 bases, with 8 bases between them. The CDR3 sequence is CATSDFRAHNEQFF. The CDR3 DNA is TGTGCCACCAGTGATTTTAGGGCCCACAATGAGCAGTTCTTC.

In this sample, this clonotype turned up many times. This chain connects TRBV4-1 to TRBJ2-1; 12 bases are shared with TRBD2. CDR1 MGHRA and CDR2 YSYEKL come from the germline V gene. Losses at the gene ends were 4 bases for V and 7 bases for J; bases not matched to a gene: 11. This CDR3 is built from 17 residues. The CDR3, as DNA: TGCGCCAGCAGCCGCCAAACGACTAGCGGGAGCGGTAATGAGCAGTTCTTC. Translation: CASSRQTTSGSGNEQFF.

This clonotype was counted at least ten times. This rearrangement joins TRBV9 to TRBJ2-5; D perhaps matches TRBD1 (6 bases). Trimming took off 0 bases at V and 1 base at J, with 7 bases between the two ends. CDR1 SGDLS and CDR2 YYNGEE come from the germline V gene. CDR3 length: 14 amino acids. CDR3 bases: TGTGCCAGCAGCGTAGTGGACAGCCAAGAGACCCAGTACTTC. Translating it yields CASSVVDSQETQYF.

This clonotype was counted a few times. The CDR3 here is CASSDRGKETQYF. The CDR3 region has the DNA TGCGCCAGCAGTGACAGGGGAAAAGAGACCCAGTACTTC. The gene calls are TRBV10-2 and TRBJ2-5; weak D call: TRBD1 (6 bases). The CDR3 is made up of 13 amino acids. The V end lost 3 bases, the J end lost 3 bases, and 8 bases lay between the germline ends. From germline, CDR1 is WSHSY and CDR2 SAAADI.

The gene calls are TRBV3-1 and TRBJ2-6; 7 bases align to TRBD1. With V trimmed by 4 bases and J by 1 base, 1 base remained unmatched. From germline, CDR1 is LGHDT and CDR2 YNNKEL (reference sequence). The CDR3 has 15 amino acids. The CDR3 spells CASSRQGSGANVLTF. The DNA for the CDR3 is TGTGCCAGCAGCCGACAGGGTTCTGGGGCCAACGTCCTGACTTTC. Looking up the rest from reference TRBV3-1 and TRBJ2-6 gives the full variable domain: DTAVSQTPKYLVTQMGNDKSIKCEQNLGHDTMYWYKQDSKKFLKIMFSYNNKELIINETVPNRFSPKSPDKAHLNLHINSLELGDSAVYFCASSRQGSGANVLTFGAGSRLTVL.

This chain joins TRBV18 and TRBJ2-1; tentative D call: TRBD2 (5 bases). There are 16 residues in the CDR3. The V gene's germline CDR1 is KGHSH and CDR2 LQKENI. Trimming took off 2 bases at V and 6 bases at J, with 17 bases between the two ends. The CDR3 region is CASSPSSQSGSNEQFF. DNA of the CDR3: TGTGCCAGCTCACCATCCTCCCAATCGGGGTCCAATGAGCAGTTCTTC.

The J gene is TRBJ2-7, the V gene TRBV3-1; D possibly corresponds to TRBD1 (5 bases). Trimming took 0 bases from V and 9 from J, leaving 9 bases between them. There are 12 residues in the CDR3. Germline values: CDR1 LGHDT, CDR2 YNNKEL (reference sequence). This chain's CDR3 is CASSQDRRAQYF. CDR3 sequence (DNA): TGTGCCAGCAGCCAAGATCGCAGGGCGCAGTACTTC.

The chain combines TRBV6-1 with TRBJ1-6; D possibly corresponds to TRBD1 (6 bases). The CDR3 extends over 14 amino acids. The V gene lost 7 bases and the J gene lost 6 bases, with 13 bases spanning the gap. Per the germline V gene, CDR1 is MNHNS and CDR2 is SASEGT. The CDR3 region has the DNA TGTGCCAGCACCCTGGACAGCGTTAATTCACCCCTCCACTTT. Its translation is CASTLDSVNSPLHF.